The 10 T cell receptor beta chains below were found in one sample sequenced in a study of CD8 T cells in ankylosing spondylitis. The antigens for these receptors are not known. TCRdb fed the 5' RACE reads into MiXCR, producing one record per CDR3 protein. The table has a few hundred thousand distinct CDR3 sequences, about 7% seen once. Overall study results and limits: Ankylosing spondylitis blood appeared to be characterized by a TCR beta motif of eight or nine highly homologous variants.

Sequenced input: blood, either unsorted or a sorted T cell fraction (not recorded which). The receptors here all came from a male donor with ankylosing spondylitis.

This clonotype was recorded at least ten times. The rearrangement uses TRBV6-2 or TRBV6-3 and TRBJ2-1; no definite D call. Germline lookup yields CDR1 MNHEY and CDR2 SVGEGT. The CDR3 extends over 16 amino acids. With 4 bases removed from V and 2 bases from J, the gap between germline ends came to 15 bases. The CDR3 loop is CASSSRAAPAYNEQFF. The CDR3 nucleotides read TGTGCCAGCAGTTCACGGGCCGCTCCTGCCTACAATGAGCAGTTCTTC.

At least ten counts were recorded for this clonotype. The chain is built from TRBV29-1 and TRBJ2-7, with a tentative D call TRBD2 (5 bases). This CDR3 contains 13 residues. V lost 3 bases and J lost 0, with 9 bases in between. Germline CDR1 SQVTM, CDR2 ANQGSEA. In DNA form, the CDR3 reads TGCAGCGTTGAGAGGGTTGACTCCTACGAGCAGTACTTC. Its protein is CSVERVDSYEQYF.

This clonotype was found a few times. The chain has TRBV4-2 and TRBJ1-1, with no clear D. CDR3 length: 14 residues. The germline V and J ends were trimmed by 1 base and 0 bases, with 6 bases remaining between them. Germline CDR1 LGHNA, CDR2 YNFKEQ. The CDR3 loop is CASSQAGLNTEAFF. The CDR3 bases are TGTGCCAGCAGCCAAGCGGGCCTGAACACTGAAGCTTTCTTT.

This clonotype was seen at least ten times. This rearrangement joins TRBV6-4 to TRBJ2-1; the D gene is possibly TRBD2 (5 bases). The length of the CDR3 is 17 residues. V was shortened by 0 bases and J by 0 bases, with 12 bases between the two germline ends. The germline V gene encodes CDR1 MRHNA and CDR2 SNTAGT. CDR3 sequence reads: CASSDSIGLSSYNEQFF. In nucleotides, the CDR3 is TGTGCCAGCAGTGACTCGATTGGACTGAGCTCCTACAATGAGCAGTTCTTC.

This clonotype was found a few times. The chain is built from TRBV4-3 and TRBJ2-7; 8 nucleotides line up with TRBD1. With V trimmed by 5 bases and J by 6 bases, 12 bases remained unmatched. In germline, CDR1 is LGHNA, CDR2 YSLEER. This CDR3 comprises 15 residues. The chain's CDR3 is CASSVTTGGPFEQYF. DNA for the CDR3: TGCGCCAGCAGCGTCACAACAGGGGGGCCCTTCGAGCAGTACTTC.

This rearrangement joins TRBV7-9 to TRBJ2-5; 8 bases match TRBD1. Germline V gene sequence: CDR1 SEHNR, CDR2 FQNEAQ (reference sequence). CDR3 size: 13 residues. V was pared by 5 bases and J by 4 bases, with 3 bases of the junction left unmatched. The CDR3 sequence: CASSQGQGETQYF. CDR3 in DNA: TGTGCCAGCAGCCAAGGACAGGGAGAGACCCAGTACTTC.

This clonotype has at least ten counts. The CDR3, as DNA: TGCAGTGCTAGGGGGACAGACAAAACCATATATTTT. Translating it yields CSARGTDKTIYF. The V and J genes are TRBV20-1 and TRBJ1-3, with 7 bases identical to TRBD1. The germline gives CDR1 DFQATT, CDR2 SNEGSKA (reference sequence). V shed 3 bases, J shed 10 bases, and the junction held 6 bases outside the gene matches. This CDR3 has 12 residues.

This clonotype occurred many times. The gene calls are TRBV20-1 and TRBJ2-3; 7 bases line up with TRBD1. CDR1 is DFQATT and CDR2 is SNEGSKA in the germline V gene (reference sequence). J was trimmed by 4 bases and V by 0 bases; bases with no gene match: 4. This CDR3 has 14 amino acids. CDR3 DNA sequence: TGCAGTGCTAGAGAACAGGGGTGGGCAGATACGCAGTATTTT. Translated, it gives CSAREQGWADTQYF.

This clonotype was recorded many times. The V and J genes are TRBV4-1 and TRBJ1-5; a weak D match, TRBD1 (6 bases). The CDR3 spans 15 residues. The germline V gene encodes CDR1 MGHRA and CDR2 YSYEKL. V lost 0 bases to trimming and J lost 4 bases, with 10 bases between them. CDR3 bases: TGCGCCAGCAGCCAAGACCAGGGGAAGAATCAGCCCCAGCATTTT. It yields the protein CASSQDQGKNQPQHF.

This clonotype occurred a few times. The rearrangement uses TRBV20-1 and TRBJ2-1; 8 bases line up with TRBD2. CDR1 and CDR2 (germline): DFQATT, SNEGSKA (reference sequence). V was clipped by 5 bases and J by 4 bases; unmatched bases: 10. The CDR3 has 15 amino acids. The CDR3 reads CSARSGASSYNEQFF. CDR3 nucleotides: TGCAGTGCTCGTAGCGGGGCTAGCTCGTACAATGAGCAGTTCTTC.